The T cell receptor beta chain described here comes from a study of beta chain features in type 1 diabetes. Study summary: There were 107,917,701 sorted cells examined across all samples.

This clone has a handful of counts. The same CDR3 arises from other DNA sequences in this sample as well. Reverse transcribing all isolated RNA meant expressed TCRB transcripts were sequenced. Using immunoSEQ multiplex PCR, the repertoire was profiled, and TCRdb retains in-frame clones only, with some absent. The sample includes over 700,000 clones, roughly 15% seen only once; the top ten take around 0.02%. CDR3 length equals 13 residues. With 0 bases removed from V and 5 bases from J, the gap between germline ends came to 5 bases. CDR1 and CDR2 from the germline V gene are KGHSH and LQKENI. Sequencing was carried out using naive CD4+ T cells from blood. The chain has TRBV18 and TRBJ2-1; D unresolved. The clonotype was recovered from a woman younger than 35 in good health. CDR3 residues: CASSPPGNNEQFF. Here the CDR3 DNA reads TGTGCCAGCTCACCACCGGGGAACAATGAGCAGTTCTTC.